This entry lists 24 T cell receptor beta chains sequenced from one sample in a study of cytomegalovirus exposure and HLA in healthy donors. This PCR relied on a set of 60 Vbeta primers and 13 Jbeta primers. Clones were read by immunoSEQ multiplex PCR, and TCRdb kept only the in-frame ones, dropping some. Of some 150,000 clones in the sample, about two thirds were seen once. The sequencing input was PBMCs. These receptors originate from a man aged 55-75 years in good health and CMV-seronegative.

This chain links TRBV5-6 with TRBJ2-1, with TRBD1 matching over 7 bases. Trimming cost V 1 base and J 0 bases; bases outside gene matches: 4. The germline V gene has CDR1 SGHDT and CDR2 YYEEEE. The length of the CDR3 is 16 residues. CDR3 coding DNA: TGTGCCAGCAGCTTGACAGGGGCCAGCTCCTACAATGAGCAGTTCTTC. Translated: CASSLTGASSYNEQFF. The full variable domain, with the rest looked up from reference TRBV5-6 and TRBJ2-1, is DAGVTQSPTHLIKTRGQQVTLRCSPKSGHDTVSWYQQALGQGPQFIFQYYEEEERQRGNFPDRFSGHQFPNYSSELNVNALLLGDSALYLCASSLTGASSYNEQFFGPGTRLTVL.

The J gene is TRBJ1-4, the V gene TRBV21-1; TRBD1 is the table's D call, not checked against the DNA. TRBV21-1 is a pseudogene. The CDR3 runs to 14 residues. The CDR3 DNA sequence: TGTGCCAGCAGCAAGGGGACACTTAATGAAAAACTGTTTTTT. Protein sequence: CASSKGTLNEKLFF.

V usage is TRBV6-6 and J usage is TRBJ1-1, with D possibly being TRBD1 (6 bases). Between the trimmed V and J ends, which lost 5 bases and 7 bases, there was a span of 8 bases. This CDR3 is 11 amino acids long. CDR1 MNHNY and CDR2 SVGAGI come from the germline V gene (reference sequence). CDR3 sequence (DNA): TGTGCCAGCAGTCGGGACATTGAAGCTTTCTTT. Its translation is CASSRDIEAFF.

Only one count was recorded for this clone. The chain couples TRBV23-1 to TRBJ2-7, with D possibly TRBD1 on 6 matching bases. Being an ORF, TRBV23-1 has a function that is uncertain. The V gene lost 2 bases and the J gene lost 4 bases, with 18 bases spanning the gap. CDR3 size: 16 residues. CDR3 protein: CASSQPIRGRGYEQYF. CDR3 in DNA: TGCGCCAGCAGTCAACCCATCCGAGGCAGGGGTTACGAGCAGTACTTC.

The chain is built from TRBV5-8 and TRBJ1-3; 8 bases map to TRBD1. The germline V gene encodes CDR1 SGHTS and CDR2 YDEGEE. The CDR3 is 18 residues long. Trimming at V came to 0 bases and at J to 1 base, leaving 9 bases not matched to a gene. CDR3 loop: CASSLDQTGAKSGNTIYF. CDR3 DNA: TGTGCCAGCAGCTTGGATCAGACAGGGGCGAAGTCTGGAAACACCATATATTTT.

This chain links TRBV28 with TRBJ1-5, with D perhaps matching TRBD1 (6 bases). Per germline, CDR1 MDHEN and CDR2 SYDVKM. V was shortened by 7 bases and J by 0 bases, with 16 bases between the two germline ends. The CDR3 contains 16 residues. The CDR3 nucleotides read TGTGCCAGCAATCCTTTCAGGGGTAATAGCAATCAGCCCCAGCATTTT. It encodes CASNPFRGNSNQPQHF. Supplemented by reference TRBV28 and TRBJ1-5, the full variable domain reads DVKVTQSSRYLVKRTGEKVFLECVQDMDHENMFWYRQDPGLGLRLIYFSYDVKMKEKGDIPEGYSVSREKKERFSLILESASTNQTSMYLCASNPFRGNSNQPQHFGDGTRLSIL.

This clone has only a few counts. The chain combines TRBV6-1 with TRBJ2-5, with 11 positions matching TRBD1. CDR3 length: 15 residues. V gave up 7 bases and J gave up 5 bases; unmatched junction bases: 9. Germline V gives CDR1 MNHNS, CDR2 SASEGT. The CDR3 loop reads CASTEGGTGGETQYF. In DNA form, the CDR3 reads TGTGCCAGCACCGAAGGAGGGACAGGGGGGGAGACCCAGTACTTC.

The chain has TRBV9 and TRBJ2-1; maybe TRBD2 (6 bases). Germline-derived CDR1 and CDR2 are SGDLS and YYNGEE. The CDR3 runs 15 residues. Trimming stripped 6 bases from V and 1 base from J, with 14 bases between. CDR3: CASTSLEGSYNEQFF. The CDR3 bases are TGTGCCAGCACCTCCCTGGAGGGGTCCTACAATGAGCAGTTCTTC.

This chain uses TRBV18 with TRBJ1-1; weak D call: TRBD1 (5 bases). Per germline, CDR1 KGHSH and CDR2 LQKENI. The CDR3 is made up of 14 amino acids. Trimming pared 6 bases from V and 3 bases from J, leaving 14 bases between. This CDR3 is CASSPDRGDTEAFF. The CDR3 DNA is TGTGCCAGCTCCCCGGACCGGGGGGACACTGAAGCTTTCTTT.

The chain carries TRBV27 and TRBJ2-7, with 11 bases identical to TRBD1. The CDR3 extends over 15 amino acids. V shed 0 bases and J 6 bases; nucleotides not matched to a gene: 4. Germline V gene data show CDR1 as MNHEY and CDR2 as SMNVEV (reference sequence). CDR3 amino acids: CASSLSSGQGAEQYF. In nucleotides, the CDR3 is TGTGCCAGCAGTTTATCCTCAGGACAGGGGGCCGAGCAGTACTTC.

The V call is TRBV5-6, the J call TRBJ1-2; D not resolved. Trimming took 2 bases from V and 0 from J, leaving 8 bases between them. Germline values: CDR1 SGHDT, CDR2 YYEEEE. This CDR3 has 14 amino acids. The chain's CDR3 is CASSFPGSNYGYTF. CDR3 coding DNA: TGTGCCAGCAGCTTTCCCGGGTCTAACTATGGCTACACCTTC.

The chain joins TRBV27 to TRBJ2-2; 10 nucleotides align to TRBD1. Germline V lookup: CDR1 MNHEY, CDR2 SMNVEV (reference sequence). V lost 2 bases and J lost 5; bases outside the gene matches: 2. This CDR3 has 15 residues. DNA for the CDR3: TGTGCCAGCAGTTTACAGGGACAGGGGACCGGGGAGCTGTTTTTT. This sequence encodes CASSLQGQGTGELFF.

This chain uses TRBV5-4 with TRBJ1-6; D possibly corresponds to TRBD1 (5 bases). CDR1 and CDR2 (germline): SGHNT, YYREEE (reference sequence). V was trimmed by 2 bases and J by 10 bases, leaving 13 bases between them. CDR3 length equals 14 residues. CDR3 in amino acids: CASSLGQGGSPLHF. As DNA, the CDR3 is TGTGCCAGCAGCTTAGGGCAGGGAGGGTCACCCCTCCACTTT.

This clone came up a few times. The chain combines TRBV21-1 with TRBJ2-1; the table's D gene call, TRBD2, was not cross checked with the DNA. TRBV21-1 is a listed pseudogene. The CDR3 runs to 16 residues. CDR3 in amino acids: CASSSASGESYNEQFF. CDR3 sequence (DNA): TGTGCCAGCAGCAGTGCTAGCGGAGAATCCTACAATGAGCAGTTCTTC.

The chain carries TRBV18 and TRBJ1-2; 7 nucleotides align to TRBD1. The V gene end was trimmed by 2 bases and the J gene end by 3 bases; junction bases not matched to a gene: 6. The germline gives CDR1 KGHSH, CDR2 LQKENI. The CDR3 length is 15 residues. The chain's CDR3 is CASSPSTGEDYGYTF. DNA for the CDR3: TGTGCCAGCTCACCATCAACAGGGGAGGACTATGGCTACACCTTC. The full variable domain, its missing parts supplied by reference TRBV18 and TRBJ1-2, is NAGVMQNPRHLVRRRGQEARLRCSPMKGHSHVYWYRQLPEEGLKFMVYLQKENIIDESGMPKERFSAEFPKEGPSILRIQQVVRGDSAAYFCASSPSTGEDYGYTFGSGTRLTVV.

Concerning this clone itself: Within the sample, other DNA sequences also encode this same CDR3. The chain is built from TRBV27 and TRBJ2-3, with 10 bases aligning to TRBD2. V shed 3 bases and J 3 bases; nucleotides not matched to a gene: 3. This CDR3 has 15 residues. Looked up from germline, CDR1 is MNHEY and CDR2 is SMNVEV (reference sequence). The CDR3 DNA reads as TGTGCCAGCAGTTTGAGTAGCGGGAGGACAGATACGCAGTATTTT. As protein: CASSLSSGRTDTQYF.

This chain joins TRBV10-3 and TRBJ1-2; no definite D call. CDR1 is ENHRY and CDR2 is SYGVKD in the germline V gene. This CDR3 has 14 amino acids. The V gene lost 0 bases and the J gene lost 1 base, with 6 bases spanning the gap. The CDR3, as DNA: TGTGCCATCAGTGAGTCGAGAGTTAACTATGGCTACACCTTC. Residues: CAISESRVNYGYTF.

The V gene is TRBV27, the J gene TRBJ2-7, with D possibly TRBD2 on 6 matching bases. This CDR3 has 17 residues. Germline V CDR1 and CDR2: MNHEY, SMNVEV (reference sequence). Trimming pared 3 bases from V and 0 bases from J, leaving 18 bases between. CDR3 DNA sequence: TGTGCCAGCAGTTTCCTTAGTGGGACTTTGGTCTCCTACGAGCAGTACTTC. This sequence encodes CASSFLSGTLVSYEQYF.

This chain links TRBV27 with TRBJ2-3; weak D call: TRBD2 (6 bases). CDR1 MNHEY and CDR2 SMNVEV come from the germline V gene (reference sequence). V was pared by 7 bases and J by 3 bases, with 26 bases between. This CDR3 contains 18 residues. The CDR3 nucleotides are TGTGCCAGCAAAGTCCTCCCGGGACTGACTTCAACGACAGATACGCAGTATTTT. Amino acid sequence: CASKVLPGLTSTTDTQYF.

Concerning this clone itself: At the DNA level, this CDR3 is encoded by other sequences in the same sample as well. Here the CDR3 DNA reads TGTGCCAGCAGTTTAGGAGCGGGAGACTCCTACGAGCAGTACTTC. Protein product: CASSLGAGDSYEQYF. The chain combines TRBV28 with TRBJ2-7; 8 nucleotides match TRBD2. The CDR3 length is 15 residues. The junction had 3 bases not matched to a gene; V was cut back by 2 bases and J by 0 bases. CDR1 MDHEN and CDR2 SYDVKM come from the germline V gene.

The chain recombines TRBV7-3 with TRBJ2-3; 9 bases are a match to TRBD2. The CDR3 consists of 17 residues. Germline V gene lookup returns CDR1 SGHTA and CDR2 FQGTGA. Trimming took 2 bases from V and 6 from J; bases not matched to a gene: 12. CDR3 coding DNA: TGTGCCAGCAGCTTATCGCCACCCGGGACTAGCTTCGATACGCAGTATTTT. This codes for CASSLSPPGTSFDTQYF.

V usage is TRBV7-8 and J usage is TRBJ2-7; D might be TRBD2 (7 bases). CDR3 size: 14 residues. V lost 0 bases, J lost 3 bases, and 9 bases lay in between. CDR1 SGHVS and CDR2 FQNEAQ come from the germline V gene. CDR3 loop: CASSLAGGGYEQYF. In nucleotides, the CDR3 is TGTGCCAGCAGCTTAGCGGGAGGGGGCTACGAGCAGTACTTC. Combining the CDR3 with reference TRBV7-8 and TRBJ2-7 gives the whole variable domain GAGVSQSPRYKVAKRGQDVALRCDPISGHVSLFWYQQALGQGPEFLTYFQNEAQLDKSGLPSDRFFAERPEGSVSTLKIQRTQQEDSAVYLCASSLAGGGYEQYFGPGTRLTVT.

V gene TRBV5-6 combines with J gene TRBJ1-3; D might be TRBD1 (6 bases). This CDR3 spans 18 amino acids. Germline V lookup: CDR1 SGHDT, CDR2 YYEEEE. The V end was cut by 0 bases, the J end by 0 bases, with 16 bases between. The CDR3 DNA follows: TGTGCCAGCAGCTTGGGGCAGGGGATACTCCTCTCTGGAAACACCATATATTTT. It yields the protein CASSLGQGILLSGNTIYF.

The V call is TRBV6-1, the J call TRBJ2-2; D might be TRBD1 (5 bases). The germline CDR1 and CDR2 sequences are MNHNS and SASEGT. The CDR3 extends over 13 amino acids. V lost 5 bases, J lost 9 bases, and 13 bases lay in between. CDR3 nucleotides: TGTGCCAGCAGTCCTACACCAGGGCGGGAGCTGTTTTTT. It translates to CASSPTPGRELFF.